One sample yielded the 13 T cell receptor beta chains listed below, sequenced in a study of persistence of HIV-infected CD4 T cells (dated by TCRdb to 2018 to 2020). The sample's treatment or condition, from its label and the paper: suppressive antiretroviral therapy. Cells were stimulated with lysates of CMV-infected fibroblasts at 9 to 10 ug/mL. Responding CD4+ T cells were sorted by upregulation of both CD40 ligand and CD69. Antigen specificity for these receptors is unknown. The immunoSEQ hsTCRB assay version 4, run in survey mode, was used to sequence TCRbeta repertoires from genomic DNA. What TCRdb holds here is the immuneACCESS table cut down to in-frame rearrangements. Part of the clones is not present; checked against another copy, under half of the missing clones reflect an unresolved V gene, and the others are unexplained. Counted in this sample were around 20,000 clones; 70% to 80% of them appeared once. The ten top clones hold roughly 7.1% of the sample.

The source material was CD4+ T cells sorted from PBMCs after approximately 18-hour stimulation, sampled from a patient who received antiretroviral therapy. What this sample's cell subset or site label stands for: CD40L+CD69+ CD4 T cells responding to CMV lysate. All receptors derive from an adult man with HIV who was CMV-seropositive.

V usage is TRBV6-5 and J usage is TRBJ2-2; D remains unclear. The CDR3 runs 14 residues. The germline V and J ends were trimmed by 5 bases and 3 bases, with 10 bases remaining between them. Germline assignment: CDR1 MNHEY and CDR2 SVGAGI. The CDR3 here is CASSKRRDTGELFF. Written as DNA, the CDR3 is TGTGCCAGCAGTAAGCGCCGGGACACCGGGGAGCTGTTTTTT.

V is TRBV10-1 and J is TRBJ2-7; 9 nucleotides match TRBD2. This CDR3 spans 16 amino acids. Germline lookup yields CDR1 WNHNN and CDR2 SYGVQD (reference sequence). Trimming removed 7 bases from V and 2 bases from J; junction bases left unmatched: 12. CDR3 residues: CASNTPRASGAYEQYF. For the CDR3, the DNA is TGCGCCAGCAACACACCTCGGGCTAGCGGGGCCTACGAGCAGTACTTC.

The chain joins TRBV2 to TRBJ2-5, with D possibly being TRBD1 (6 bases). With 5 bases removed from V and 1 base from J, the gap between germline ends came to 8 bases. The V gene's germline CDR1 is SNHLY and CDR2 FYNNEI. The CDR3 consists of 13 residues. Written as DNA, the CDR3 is TGTGCCAGCAGTAAGGACAGCCAAGAGACCCAGTACTTC. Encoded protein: CASSKDSQETQYF. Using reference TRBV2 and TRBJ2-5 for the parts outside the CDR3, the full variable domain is EPEVTQTPSHQVTQMGQEVILRCVPISNHLYFYWYRQILGQKVEFLVSFYNNEISEKSEIFDDQFSVERPDGSNFTLKIRSTKLEDSAMYFCASSKDSQETQYFGPGTRLLVL.

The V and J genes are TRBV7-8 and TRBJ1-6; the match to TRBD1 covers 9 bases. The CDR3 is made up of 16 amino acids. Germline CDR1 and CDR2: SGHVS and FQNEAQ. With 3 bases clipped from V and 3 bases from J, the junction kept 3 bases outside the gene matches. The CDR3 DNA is TGTGCCAGCAGCTTGGACAGGGGCAGCTATAATTCACCCCTCCACTTT. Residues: CASSLDRGSYNSPLHF.

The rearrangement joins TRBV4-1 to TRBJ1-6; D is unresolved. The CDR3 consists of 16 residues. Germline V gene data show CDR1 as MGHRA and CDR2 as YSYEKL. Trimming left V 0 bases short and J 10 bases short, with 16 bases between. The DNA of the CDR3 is TGCGCCAGCAGCCAAGAGGCCTCCACGGGTTACTCACCCCTCCACTTT. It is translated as CASSQEASTGYSPLHF.

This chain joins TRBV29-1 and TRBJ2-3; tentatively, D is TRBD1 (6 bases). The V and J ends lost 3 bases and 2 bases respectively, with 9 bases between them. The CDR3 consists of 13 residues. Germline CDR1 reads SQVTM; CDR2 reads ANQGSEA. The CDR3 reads CSVEDRLTDTQYF. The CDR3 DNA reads TGCAGCGTTGAGGACAGACTCACAGATACGCAGTATTTT.

The CDR3 spells CASSSGTYLTGGYTF. CDR3 bases: TGTGCCAGTAGTTCAGGGACCTATTTGACGGGCGGCTACACCTTC. This sequence joins TRBV19 and TRBJ1-2; D possibly corresponds to TRBD1 (5 bases). V was cut by 5 bases and J by 8 bases, with 21 bases left in between. Germline CDR1 is LNHDA and CDR2 is SQIVND (reference sequence). The CDR3 is 15 residues long.

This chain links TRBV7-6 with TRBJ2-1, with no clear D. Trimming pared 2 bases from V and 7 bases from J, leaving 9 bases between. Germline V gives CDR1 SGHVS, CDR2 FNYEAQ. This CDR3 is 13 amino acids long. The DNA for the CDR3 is TGTGCCAGCAGCTTATTTCAGGCGAATGAGCAGTTCTTC. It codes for CASSLFQANEQFF.

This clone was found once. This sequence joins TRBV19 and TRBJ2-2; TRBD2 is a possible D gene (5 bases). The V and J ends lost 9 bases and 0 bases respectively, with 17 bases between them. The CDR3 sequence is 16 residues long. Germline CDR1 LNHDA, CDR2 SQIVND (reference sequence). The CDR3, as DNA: TGTGCCAGCCTGAGGGCTGGGCCCTCGAACACCGGGGAGCTGTTTTTT. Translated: CASLRAGPSNTGELFF.

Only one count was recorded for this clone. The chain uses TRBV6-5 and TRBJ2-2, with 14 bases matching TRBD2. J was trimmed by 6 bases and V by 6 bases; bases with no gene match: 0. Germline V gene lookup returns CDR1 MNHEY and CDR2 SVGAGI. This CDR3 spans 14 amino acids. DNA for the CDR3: TGTGCCAGCAGGACTAGCGGGGGGGCCGGGGAGCTGTTTTTT. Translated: CASRTSGGAGELFF.

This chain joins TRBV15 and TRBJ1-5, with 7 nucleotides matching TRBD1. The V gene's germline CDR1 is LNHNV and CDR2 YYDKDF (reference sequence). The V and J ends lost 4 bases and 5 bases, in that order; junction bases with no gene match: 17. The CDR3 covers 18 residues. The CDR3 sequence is CATSTGPGLGGGDQPQHF. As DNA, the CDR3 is TGTGCCACCAGCACGGGCCCGGGGTTAGGAGGGGGCGATCAGCCCCAGCATTTT.

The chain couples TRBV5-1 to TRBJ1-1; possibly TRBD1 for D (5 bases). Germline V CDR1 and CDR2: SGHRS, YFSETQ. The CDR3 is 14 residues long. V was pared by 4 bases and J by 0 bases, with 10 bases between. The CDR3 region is CASSGTPMNTEAFF. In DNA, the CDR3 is TGCGCCAGCAGCGGGACGCCGATGAACACTGAAGCTTTCTTT.

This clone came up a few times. CDR3 sequence (DNA): TGTGCCAGCAGCTTGGGGGACAGACGGGGCTACACCTTC. Translation gives CASSLGDRRGYTF. This chain connects TRBV5-4 to TRBJ1-2; 7 nucleotides agree with TRBD1. The trim removed 0 bases at V and 8 bases at J, leaving 4 bases unmatched. Germline V CDR1 and CDR2: SGHNT, YYREEE (reference sequence). This CDR3 contains 13 residues.